This is a list of T cell receptor beta chains from one sample in a study of T-cell reconstitution after alpha-beta-depleted transplantation in children. TCRdb called the PCR reads again in MiXCR, with one record for every CDR3 protein. The sample records some 300,000 distinct CDR3 sequences, over 9% being singletons. Sequencing used PBMCs, obtained before TCRalphabeta/CD19-depleted stem cell transplant. The receptors here all came from a boy younger than two with acute myeloid leukemia, due to receive a stem cell transplant. CDR3s include the opening cysteine and the closing phenylalanine or tryptophan. The D gene is left open where the match is weak. Clone size is not always given. Where it is, it says once, few, many or a class for expanded clones.

TRBV21-1,.,TRBJ2-1,17,many,CASSTRLGTSAYNEQFF,TGTGCCAGCAGCACCCGACTCGGGACTAGCGCATACAATGAGCAGTTCTTC
TRBV7-3,.,TRBJ2-1,15,many,CASSLMRLGDNEQFF,TGTGCCAGCAGCTTAATGAGACTAGGAGACAATGAGCAGTTCTTC
TRBV27,.,TRBJ2-5,16,few,CASSLRGPLSWETQYF,TGTGCCAGCAGTTTAAGGGGACCTTTGTCTTGGGAGACCCAGTACTTC
TRBV6-5,.,TRBJ1-5,12,many,CASRTVNQPQHF,TGTGCCAGCAGGACAGTAAATCAGCCCCAGCATTTT
TRBV7-2,TRBD1,TRBJ2-7,14,many,CASSTGQGDYEQYF,TGTGCCAGCAGCACGGGACAGGGGGACTACGAGCAGTACTTC
TRBV29-1,.,TRBJ2-1,16,many,CSVEMLETATYNEQFF,TGCAGCGTTGAAATGCTAGAGACCGCAACCTACAATGAGCAGTTCTTC
TRBV20-1,.,TRBJ2-3,14,many,CSARALEITDTQYF,TGCAGTGCTAGAGCCCTGGAGATCACAGATACGCAGTATTTT
TRBV6-2/TRBV6-3,.,TRBJ2-7,11,many,CASSYLHEQYF,TGTGCCAGCAGTTACCTTCACGAGCAGTACTTC
TRBV12-3/TRBV12-4,TRBD1,TRBJ1-2,14,many,CASSPGQSNYGYTF,TGTGCCAGCAGTCCGGGACAGAGTAACTATGGCTACACCTTC
TRBV3-1,.,TRBJ1-5,15,many,CASSQGSGINQPQHF,TGTGCCAGCAGCCAAGGGTCCGGGATCAATCAGCCCCAGCATTTT
TRBV5-1,TRBD2,TRBJ2-3,15,many,CASGGGLANTDTQYF,TGCGCCAGTGGGGGAGGACTAGCCAACACAGATACGCAGTATTTT
TRBV7-2,TRBD2,TRBJ2-7,16,few,CASSRRATSASYEQYF,TGTGCCAGCAGCAGGCGCGCGACTAGCGCATCCTACGAGCAGTACTTC
TRBV11-3,.,TRBJ2-2,14,few,CASSSTTSGGELFF,TGTGCCAGCAGCTCGACGACTTCGGGCGGGGAGCTGTTTTTT
TRBV21-1,.,TRBJ2-1,14,many,CASSKGGQSNEQFF,TGTGCCAGCAGCAAAGGGGGACAGTCTAATGAGCAGTTCTTC
TRBV5-1,TRBD1,TRBJ2-7,14,many,CASSLGQGYYEQYF,TGCGCCAGCAGCTTGGGACAGGGATACTACGAGCAGTACTTC
TRBV7-9,.,TRBJ2-6,15,many,CASSLEGLGANVLTF,TGTGCCAGCAGCCTCGAGGGGCTCGGGGCCAACGTCCTGACTTTC
TRBV7-2,.,TRBJ1-5,15,many,CASSLRNRAVQPQHF,TGTGCCAGCAGCTTGAGAAACAGGGCAGTTCAGCCCCAGCATTTT
TRBV24-1,.,TRBJ2-4,15,many,CAILPSPLAKNIQYF,TGTGCCATCTTACCATCTCCTCTAGCCAAAAACATTCAGTACTTC
TRBV28,TRBD1,TRBJ2-7,14,many,CASSVTGLTYEQYF,TGTGCCAGCAGTGTGACAGGGTTAACCTACGAGCAGTACTTC
TRBV3-1,TRBD1,TRBJ1-2,17,.,CASSQEQGAFVNYGYTF,TGTGCCAGCAGCCAAGAACAGGGGGCTTTCGTGAACTATGGCTACACCTTC
TRBV5-1,TRBD1,TRBJ1-2,13,many,CASSPGQGAGYTF,TGCGCCAGCAGCCCCGGACAGGGGGCTGGCTACACCTTC
TRBV7-2,TRBD1,TRBJ1-5,15,.,CASSLDRGKGQPQHF,TGTGCCAGCAGCTTAGACAGGGGAAAGGGTCAGCCCCAGCATTTT
TRBV20-1,TRBD2,TRBJ2-3,17,.,CSARDFLLAGAGDTQYF,TGCAGTGCTAGAGATTTCCTCCTAGCGGGGGCCGGGGATACGCAGTATTTT
TRBV7-2,.,TRBJ2-7,14,many,CASSQGPARNEQYF,TGTGCCAGCAGCCAGGGCCCAGCGAGGAACGAGCAGTACTTC
TRBV5-1,.,TRBJ2-3,15,many,CASSLKEVSTDTQYF,TGCGCCAGCAGCTTAAAGGAGGTTAGCACAGATACGCAGTATTTT
TRBV27,.,TRBJ2-7,10,many,CASSPPKEYF,TGTGCCAGCAGTCCACCGAAAGAGTACTTC
TRBV7-3,TRBD2,TRBJ2-1,17,.,CASSPLSGGLSYNEQFF,TGTGCCAGCAGCCCACTTAGCGGGGGTCTTTCCTACAATGAGCAGTTCTTC
TRBV2,TRBD1,TRBJ2-7,15,many,CASSPGRQGAYEQYF,TGTGCCAGCAGTCCGGGGAGACAGGGTGCCTACGAGCAGTACTTC
TRBV27,.,TRBJ1-6,14,many,CASTGNAYNSPLHF,TGTGCCAGCACAGGCAATGCCTATAATTCACCCCTCCACTTT
TRBV29-1,.,TRBJ1-2,10,many,CSVGELGYTF,TGCAGCGTTGGGGAGCTCGGCTACACCTTC
TRBV27,.,TRBJ2-7,16,.,CASSLSMGGQPKQQYF,TGTGCCAGCAGTTTATCGATGGGGGGGCAGCCGAAGCAGCAGTACTTC
TRBV6-5,TRBD1,TRBJ2-7,16,many,CASSYLGTGFPYEQYF,TGTGCCAGCAGTTATCTGGGGACAGGGTTCCCCTACGAGCAGTACTTC
TRBV3-1,.,TRBJ1-4,16,many,CASSHTGTATNEKLFF,TGTGCCAGCAGCCACACAGGGACCGCAACTAATGAAAAACTGTTTTTT
TRBV29-1,TRBD2,TRBJ2-1,14,many,CSAQLAGGHDEQFF,TGCAGCGCACAACTAGCGGGAGGGCATGATGAGCAGTTCTTC
TRBV20-1,.,TRBJ2-1,15,.,CSARDRGRSYNEQFF,TGCAGTGCTAGAGACAGGGGCCGCTCCTACAATGAGCAGTTCTTC
TRBV20-1,.,TRBJ1-4,13,many,CSARPTKNEKLFF,TGCAGTGCTAGGCCCACCAAGAATGAAAAACTGTTTTTT
TRBV14,.,TRBJ2-7,11,few,CASSPGRQQYF,TGTGCCAGCAGCCCGGGACGACAGCAGTACTTC
TRBV12-3/TRBV12-4,TRBD1,TRBJ1-5,13,many,CAGATGANQPQHF,TGTGCCGGCGCCACAGGGGCCAATCAGCCCCAGCATTTT
TRBV12-3/TRBV12-4,.,TRBJ1-2,13,many,CASSLRQVAGYTF,TGTGCCAGCAGTTTAAGACAGGTCGCTGGCTACACCTTC
TRBV19,TRBD1,TRBJ2-1,16,.,CASSPHPGTGYHEQFF,TGTGCCAGTAGTCCTCATCCCGGGACAGGGTACCATGAGCAGTTCTTC
TRBV20-1,.,TRBJ1-1,14,.,CSARAWGRDTEAFF,TGCAGTGCTAGAGCCTGGGGAAGAGACACTGAAGCTTTCTTT
TRBV20-1,.,TRBJ1-6,16,many,CSARVGQNLNNSPLHF,TGCAGTGCTAGAGTTGGACAAAACTTAAATAATTCACCCCTCCACTTT
TRBV7-2,.,TRBJ2-7,14,.,CASSFRMKEGEQYF,TGTGCCAGCAGCTTTAGGATGAAAGAGGGAGAGCAGTACTTC
TRBV28,TRBD2,TRBJ2-1,17,many,CASRDTAGAPSYNEQFF,TGTGCCAGCAGAGACACAGCGGGAGCTCCCTCGTACAATGAGCAGTTCTTC
TRBV25-1,.,TRBJ2-2,12,many,CASGGKAGELFF,TGTGCCAGCGGGGGTAAAGCCGGGGAGCTGTTTTTT
TRBV12-3/TRBV12-4,TRBD1,TRBJ1-5,15,many,CASSRGQGGGQPQHF,TGTGCCAGCAGTAGGGGACAGGGAGGGGGTCAGCCCCAGCATTTT
TRBV6-5,TRBD1,TRBJ1-1,15,many,CASSWGQGQNTEAFF,TGTGCCAGCAGTTGGGGACAGGGCCAGAACACTGAAGCTTTCTTT
TRBV28,.,TRBJ2-3,16,many,CASSLSPGPAWDTQYF,TGTGCCAGCAGTTTATCCCCGGGACCGGCGTGGGATACGCAGTATTTT
TRBV29-1,TRBD1,TRBJ1-1,15,.,CSVGDRGEMNTEAFF,TGCAGCGTGGGAGACAGGGGCGAGATGAACACTGAAGCTTTCTTT
TRBV20-1,TRBD2,TRBJ2-1,18,many,CSARVLGTSGTSYNEQFF,TGCAGTGCTAGAGTCCTAGGAACTAGCGGGACTTCCTACAATGAGCAGTTCTTC